The 16 T cell receptor beta chains below all came from one sample that was sequenced in a study of OX40 agonist ivuxolimab in advanced cancers. Clones were read by immunoSEQ multiplex PCR, and TCRdb kept only the in-frame ones, dropping some. The sample includes fewer than 20,000 clones, 78% seen only once; the top ten take 25% to 35%. The sample here was CD4+ or CD8+ T cells sorted from blood, taken in a trial of the OX40 agonist ivuxolimab. Receptors were obtained from an adult with an advanced solid tumor such as melanoma, head and neck, liver or kidney cancer.

The chain couples TRBV29-1 to TRBJ2-1; 7 positions match TRBD2. V lost 7 bases, J lost 8 bases, and 11 bases stayed unmatched. This CDR3 has 13 amino acids. Germline assignment: CDR1 SQVTM and CDR2 ANQGSEA. The CDR3 bases are TGCAGCGCCATGGTGGGAGGGAGGGATGAGCAGTTCTTC. Its protein is CSAMVGGRDEQFF.

CDR3 in amino acids: CASSSRDSQETQYF. The CDR3 region has the DNA TGTGCCAGCAGCTCTCGGGACAGCCAAGAGACCCAGTACTTC. The rearrangement joins TRBV7-7 to TRBJ2-5; 7 nucleotides agree with TRBD1. The V gene end was trimmed by 4 bases and the J gene end by 1 base; junction bases not matched to a gene: 3. In germline, CDR1 is SSHAT, CDR2 FNYEAQ (reference sequence). The CDR3 contains 14 residues.

V is TRBV7-6 and J is TRBJ2-7; TRBD1 matches at 8 bases. The CDR3 runs 15 residues. V shed 1 base, J shed 5 bases, and the junction held 7 bases outside the gene matches. The germline gives CDR1 SGHVS, CDR2 FNYEAQ. The CDR3 protein is CASSLGGQGGHEQYF. CDR3 DNA: TGTGCCAGCAGCTTAGGAGGACAGGGTGGCCACGAGCAGTACTTC.

A few counts support this clone. J is TRBJ2-7 and V is TRBV5-1; D is possibly TRBD1 or TRBD2 (5 bases each). CDR1 and CDR2 from the germline V gene are SGHRS and YFSETQ. This CDR3 has 14 amino acids. V was pared by 0 bases and J by 0 bases, with 7 bases between. CDR3 loop: CASSLGGNSYEQYF. The DNA of the CDR3 is TGCGCCAGCAGCTTGGGGGGGAACTCCTACGAGCAGTACTTC.

The chain links TRBV4-2 to TRBJ1-2, with 7 bases that match TRBD1. The CDR3 extends over 18 amino acids. V lost 1 base to trimming and J lost 2 bases; unmatched junction nucleotides: 13. Germline V lookup: CDR1 LGHNA, CDR2 YNFKEQ. The CDR3: CASSQGTGGFLGNYGYTF. CDR3 sequence (DNA): TGTGCCAGCAGCCAAGGGACAGGAGGATTTTTGGGGAACTATGGCTACACCTTC.

This clone was recorded once. The V and J genes are TRBV13 and TRBJ1-5, with D possibly TRBD1 on 5 matching bases. Trimming cost V 4 bases and J 2 bases, with 9 bases left between them. Germline lookup yields CDR1 PRHDT and CDR2 FYEKMQ (reference sequence). The CDR3 has 14 residues. CDR3 loop: CASSSGPRNQPQHF. The CDR3, as DNA: TGTGCCAGCAGCTCGGGACCCCGCAATCAGCCCCAGCATTTT.

The chain employs TRBV5-1 and TRBJ2-7, with 12 bases lining up with TRBD2. CDR3 size: 14 residues. With V trimmed by 3 bases and J by 4 bases, 2 bases remained unmatched. Germline CDR1 SGHRS, CDR2 YFSETQ. Here the CDR3 DNA reads TGCGCCAGCAGCTGGACTAGCGGGAAATACGAGCAGTACTTC. Translation gives CASSWTSGKYEQYF.

The chain has TRBV27 and TRBJ2-7; unclear D gene. CDR1 and CDR2 from the germline V gene are MNHEY and SMNVEV (reference sequence). The CDR3 totals 13 residues. Trimming cost V 7 bases and J 0 bases, with 10 bases left between them. DNA for the CDR3: TGTGCCAGCACGACCAGAGGCTCCTACGAGCAGTACTTC. It codes for CASTTRGSYEQYF.

This clone was seen more than once but under ten times. The chain recombines TRBV6-1 with TRBJ1-1; D is perhaps TRBD1 (6 bases). Germline V CDR1 and CDR2: MNHNS, SASEGT. V lost 5 bases and J lost 4, with 11 bases in between. The CDR3 totals 13 residues. The CDR3 DNA reads TGTGCCAGCAGTAAACAGGGTGTCACTGAAGCTTTCTTT. Its protein product is CASSKQGVTEAFF.

The rearrangement links TRBV28 to TRBJ1-1; D uncertain. Germline assignment: CDR1 MDHEN and CDR2 SYDVKM. The CDR3 is 13 residues long. Trimming left V 2 bases short and J 1 base short, with 5 bases between. The CDR3 DNA follows: TGTGCCAGCAGTTTACCCGGGAACACTGAAGCTTTCTTT. The encoded protein is CASSLPGNTEAFF.

The genes are TRBV28 and TRBJ1-4; D perhaps matches TRBD1 (5 bases). The CDR3 runs 15 residues. V gave up 6 bases and J gave up 2 bases, with 13 bases separating them. CDR1 is MDHEN, CDR2 SYDVKM, per germline. The CDR3 here is CASRTDRNTNEKLFF. In DNA, the CDR3 is TGTGCCAGCAGAACTGACAGAAACACTAATGAAAAACTGTTTTTT.

This rearrangement joins TRBV6-6 to TRBJ1-1, with 9 bases matching TRBD1. The junction had 8 bases not matched to a gene; V was cut back by 7 bases and J by 5 bases. CDR3 length equals 14 residues. Looked up from germline, CDR1 is MNHNY and CDR2 is SVGAGI (reference sequence). The CDR3 coding sequence is TGTGCCAGCACCTTACAGGGGGCTTTGACTGAAGCTTTCTTT. It encodes CASTLQGALTEAFF.

The chain combines TRBV30 with TRBJ1-5, with D unclear. The CDR3 runs to 13 residues. Germline V gene data show CDR1 as GTSNPN and CDR2 as SVGIG (reference sequence). Trimming removed 1 base from V and 1 base from J, with 5 bases in between. CDR3 protein: CAWSEDSNQPQHF. Here the CDR3 DNA reads TGTGCCTGGAGTGAGGACAGCAATCAGCCCCAGCATTTT.

This clone is medium-sized. The CDR3 is CASSLGTEAFF. The CDR3 region has the DNA TGCGCCAGCAGCTTAGGAACTGAAGCTTTCTTT. V and J are TRBV5-1 and TRBJ1-1; D not resolved. Between the trimmed V and J ends, which lost 2 bases and 5 bases, there was a span of 4 bases. Germline V gene data show CDR1 as SGHRS and CDR2 as YFSETQ. The CDR3 runs 11 residues.

V is TRBV5-5 and J is TRBJ1-5; D is possibly TRBD1 (6 bases). Germline V gene lookup returns CDR1 SGHKS and CDR2 YYEKEE (reference sequence). The CDR3 has 20 amino acids. The germline V and J ends were trimmed by 0 bases and 4 bases, with 26 bases remaining between them. The CDR3 spells CASSLGPQGGGRPSNQPQHF. CDR3 nucleotide sequence: TGTGCCAGCAGCTTGGGGCCACAGGGCGGGGGGAGGCCCTCGAATCAGCCCCAGCATTTT. Drawing the rest from reference TRBV5-5 and TRBJ1-5, the complete variable domain is DAGVTQSPTHLIKTRGQQVTLRCSPISGHKSVSWYQQVLGQGPQFIFQYYEKEERGRGNFPDRFSARQFPNYSSELNVNALLLGDSALYLCASSLGPQGGGRPSNQPQHFGDGTRLSIL.

This rearrangement joins TRBV27 to TRBJ2-5, with TRBD1 as a possible D gene (6 bases). The germline V gene has CDR1 MNHEY and CDR2 SMNVEV (reference sequence). V shed 5 bases and J shed 1 base, with 14 bases lying between them. The CDR3 runs 15 residues. The CDR3 DNA reads as TGTGCCAGCAGTCCTCGACAGGTTTTCCAAGAGACCCAGTACTTC. This translates into CASSPRQVFQETQYF.